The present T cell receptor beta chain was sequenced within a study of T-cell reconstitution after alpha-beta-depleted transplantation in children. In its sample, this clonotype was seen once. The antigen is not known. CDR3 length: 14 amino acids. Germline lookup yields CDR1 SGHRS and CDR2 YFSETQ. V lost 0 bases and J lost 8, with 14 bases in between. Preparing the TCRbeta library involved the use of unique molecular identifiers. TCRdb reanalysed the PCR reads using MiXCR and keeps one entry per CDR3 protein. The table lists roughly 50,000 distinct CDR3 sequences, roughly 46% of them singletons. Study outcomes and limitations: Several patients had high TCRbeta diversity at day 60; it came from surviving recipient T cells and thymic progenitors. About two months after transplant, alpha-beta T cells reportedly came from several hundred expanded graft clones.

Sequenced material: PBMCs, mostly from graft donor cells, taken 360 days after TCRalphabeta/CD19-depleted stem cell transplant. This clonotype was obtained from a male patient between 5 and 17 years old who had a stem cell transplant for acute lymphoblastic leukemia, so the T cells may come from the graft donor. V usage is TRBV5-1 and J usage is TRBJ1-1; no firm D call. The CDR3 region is CASSLGDVREEAFF. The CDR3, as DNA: TGCGCCAGCAGCTTGGGAGATGTCCGGGAGGAAGCTTTCTTT.